This T cell receptor beta chain is from a study of blood T cell repertoires in COVID-19. TCRdb's copy holds only in-frame clones and misses some; the assay was immunoSEQ multiplex PCR. The repertoire holds roughly 40,000 clones, with around 87% as singletons. From germline, CDR1 is MDHEN and CDR2 SYDVKM. The CDR3 has 15 amino acids. Trimming stripped 2 bases from V and 2 bases from J, with 12 bases between. The TCR sequence derives from a man between 50 and 59 years old with active COVID-19. The rearrangement joins TRBV28 to TRBJ2-5; tentative D call: TRBD1 (7 bases). What was sequenced was peripheral blood. The CDR3 DNA is TGTGCCAGCAGTTTACGGCAGGGGGGACAAGAGACCCAGTACTTC. Translation: CASSLRQGGQETQYF.